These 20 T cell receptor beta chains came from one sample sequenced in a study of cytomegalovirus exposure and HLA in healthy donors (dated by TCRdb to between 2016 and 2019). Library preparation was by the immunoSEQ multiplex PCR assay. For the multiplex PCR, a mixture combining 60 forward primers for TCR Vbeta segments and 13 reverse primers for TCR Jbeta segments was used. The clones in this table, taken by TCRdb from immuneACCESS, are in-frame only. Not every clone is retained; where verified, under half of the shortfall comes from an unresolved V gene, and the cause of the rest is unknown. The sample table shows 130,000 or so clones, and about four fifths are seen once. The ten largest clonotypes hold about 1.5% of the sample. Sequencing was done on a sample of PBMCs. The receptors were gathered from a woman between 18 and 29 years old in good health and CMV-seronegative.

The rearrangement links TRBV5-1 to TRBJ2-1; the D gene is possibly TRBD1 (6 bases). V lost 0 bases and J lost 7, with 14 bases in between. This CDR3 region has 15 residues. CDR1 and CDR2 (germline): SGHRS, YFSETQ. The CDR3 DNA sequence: TGCGCCAGCAGCTTGGCAGGGGCGGGTCTTAATGAGCAGTTCTTC. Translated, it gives CASSLAGAGLNEQFF.

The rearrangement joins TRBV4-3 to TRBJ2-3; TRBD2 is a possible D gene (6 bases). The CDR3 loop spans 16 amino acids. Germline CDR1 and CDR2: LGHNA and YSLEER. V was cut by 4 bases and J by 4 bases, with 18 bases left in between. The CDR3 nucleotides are TGCGCCAGCAGCCCCCGGGCGGGGAGTCGTCCAGATACGCAGTATTTT. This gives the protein CASSPRAGSRPDTQYF.

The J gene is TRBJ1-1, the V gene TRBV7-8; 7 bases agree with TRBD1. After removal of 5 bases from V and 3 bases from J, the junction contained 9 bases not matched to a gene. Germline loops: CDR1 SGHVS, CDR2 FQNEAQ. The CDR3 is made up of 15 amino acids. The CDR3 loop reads CASSPRTGLDTEAFF. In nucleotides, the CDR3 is TGTGCCAGCAGCCCACGGACAGGTTTGGACACTGAAGCTTTCTTT.

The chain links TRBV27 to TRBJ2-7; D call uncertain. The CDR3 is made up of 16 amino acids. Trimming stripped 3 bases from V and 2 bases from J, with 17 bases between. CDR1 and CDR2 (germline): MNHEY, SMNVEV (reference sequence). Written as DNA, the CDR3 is TGTGCCAGCAGTTTCATGAAAAGCCAAGAAGCCTACGAGCAGTACTTC. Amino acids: CASSFMKSQEAYEQYF.

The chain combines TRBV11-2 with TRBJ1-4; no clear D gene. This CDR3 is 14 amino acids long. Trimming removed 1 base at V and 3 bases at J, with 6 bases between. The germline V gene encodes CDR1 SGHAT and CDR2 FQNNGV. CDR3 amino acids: CASSLGLANEKLFF. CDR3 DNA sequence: TGTGCCAGCAGCTTAGGACTAGCTAATGAAAAACTGTTTTTT.

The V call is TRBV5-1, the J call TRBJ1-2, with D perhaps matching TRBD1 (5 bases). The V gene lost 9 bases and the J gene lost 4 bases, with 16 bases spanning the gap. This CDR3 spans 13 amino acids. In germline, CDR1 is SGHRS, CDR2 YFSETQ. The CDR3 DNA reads TGCGCCACCCGAACTGATCAGGGCTATGGCTACACCTTC. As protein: CATRTDQGYGYTF.

The CDR3 region has the DNA TGTGCCAGCAGCCGGACAGAATACGAGCAGTACTTC. This gives the protein CASSRTEYEQYF. This chain joins TRBV5-5 and TRBJ2-7, with a tentative D call TRBD1 (6 bases). This CDR3 is 12 amino acids long. Between the trimmed V and J ends, which lost 4 bases and 4 bases, there was a span of 9 bases. Germline loops: CDR1 SGHKS, CDR2 YYEKEE (reference sequence).

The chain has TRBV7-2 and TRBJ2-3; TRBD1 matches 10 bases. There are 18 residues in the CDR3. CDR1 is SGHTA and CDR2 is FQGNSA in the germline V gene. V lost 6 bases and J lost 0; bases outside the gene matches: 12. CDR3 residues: CASRHRQGAKLSTDTQYF. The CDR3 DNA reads TGTGCCAGCAGACACCGACAGGGGGCGAAACTTAGCACAGATACGCAGTATTTT. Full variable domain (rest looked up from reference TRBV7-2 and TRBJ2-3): GAGVSQSPSNKVTEKGKDVELRCDPISGHTALYWYRQSLGQGLEFLIYFQGNSAPDKSGLPSDRFSAERTGGSVSTLTIQRTQQEDSAVYLCASRHRQGAKLSTDTQYFGPGTRLTVL.

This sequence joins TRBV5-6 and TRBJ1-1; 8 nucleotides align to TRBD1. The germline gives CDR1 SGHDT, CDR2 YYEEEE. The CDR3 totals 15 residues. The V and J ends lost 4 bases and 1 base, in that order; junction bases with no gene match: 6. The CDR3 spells CASSPIGQGNTEAFF. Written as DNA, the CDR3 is TGTGCCAGCAGCCCTATTGGACAGGGGAACACTGAAGCTTTCTTT. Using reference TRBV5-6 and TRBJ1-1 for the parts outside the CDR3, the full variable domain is DAGVTQSPTHLIKTRGQQVTLRCSPKSGHDTVSWYQQALGQGPQFIFQYYEEEERQRGNFPDRFSGHQFPNYSSELNVNALLLGDSALYLCASSPIGQGNTEAFFGQGTRLTVV.

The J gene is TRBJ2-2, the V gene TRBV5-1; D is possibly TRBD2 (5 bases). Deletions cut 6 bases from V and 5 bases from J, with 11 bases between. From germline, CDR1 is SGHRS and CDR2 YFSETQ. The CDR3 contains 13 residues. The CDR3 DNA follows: TGCGCCAGCACTCCGACGGGGACCGGGGAGCTGTTTTTT. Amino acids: CASTPTGTGELFF.

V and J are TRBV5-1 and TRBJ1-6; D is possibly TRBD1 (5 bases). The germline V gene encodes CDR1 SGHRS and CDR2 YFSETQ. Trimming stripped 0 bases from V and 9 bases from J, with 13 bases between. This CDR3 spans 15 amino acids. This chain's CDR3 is CASSLVGGEGSPLHF. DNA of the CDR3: TGCGCCAGCAGCTTGGTCGGGGGAGAGGGTTCACCCCTCCACTTT.

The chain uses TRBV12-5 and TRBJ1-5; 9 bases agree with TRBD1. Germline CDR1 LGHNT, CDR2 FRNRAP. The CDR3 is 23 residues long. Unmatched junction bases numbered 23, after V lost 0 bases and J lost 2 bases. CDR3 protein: CASGLVPKGQGLTHSYGNQPQHF. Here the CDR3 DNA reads TGTGCTAGTGGTTTGGTCCCCAAAGGACAGGGGTTGACTCATAGCTACGGCAATCAGCCCCAGCATTTT.

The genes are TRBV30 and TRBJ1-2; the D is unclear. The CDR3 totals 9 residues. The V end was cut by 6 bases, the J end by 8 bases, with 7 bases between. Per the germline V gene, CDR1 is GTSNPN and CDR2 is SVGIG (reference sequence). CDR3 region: CACLKGYTF. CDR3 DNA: TGTGCCTGCCTAAAGGGCTACACCTTC.

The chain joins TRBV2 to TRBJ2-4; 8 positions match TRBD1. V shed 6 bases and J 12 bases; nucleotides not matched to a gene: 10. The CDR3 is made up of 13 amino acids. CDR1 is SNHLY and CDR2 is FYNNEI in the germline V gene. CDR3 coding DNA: TGTGCCAGCAGCCCCGACAGGGGCGGCAGTCAGTACTTC. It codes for CASSPDRGGSQYF.

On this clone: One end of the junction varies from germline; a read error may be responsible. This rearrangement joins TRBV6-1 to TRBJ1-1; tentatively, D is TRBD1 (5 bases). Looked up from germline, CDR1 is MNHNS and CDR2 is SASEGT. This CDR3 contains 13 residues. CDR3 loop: CASSEYGSAGGIF. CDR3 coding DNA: TGTGCCAGCAGTGAATATGGTAGCGCTGGGGGGATCTTT.

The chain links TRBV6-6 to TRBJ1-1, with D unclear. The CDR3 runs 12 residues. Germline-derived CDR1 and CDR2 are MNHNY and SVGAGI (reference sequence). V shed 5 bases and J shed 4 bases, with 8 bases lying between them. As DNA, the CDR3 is TGTGCCAGCAGTCTAGACGGCACTGAAGCTTTCTTT. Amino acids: CASSLDGTEAFF.

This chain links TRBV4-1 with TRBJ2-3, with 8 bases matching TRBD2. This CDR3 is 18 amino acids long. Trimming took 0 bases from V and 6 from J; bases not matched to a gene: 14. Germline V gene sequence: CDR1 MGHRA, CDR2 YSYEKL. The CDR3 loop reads CASSQDRTSGSAGDTQYF. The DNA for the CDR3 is TGCGCCAGCAGCCAAGATAGAACTAGCGGCTCAGCGGGGGATACGCAGTATTTT.

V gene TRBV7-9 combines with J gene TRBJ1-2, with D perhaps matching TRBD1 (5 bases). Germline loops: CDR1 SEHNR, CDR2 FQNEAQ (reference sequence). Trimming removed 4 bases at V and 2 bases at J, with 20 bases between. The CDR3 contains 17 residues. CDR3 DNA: TGTGCCAGCAGCTCCGGCTGGACGGCGGGGGTCAACTATGGCTACACCTTC. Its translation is CASSSGWTAGVNYGYTF.

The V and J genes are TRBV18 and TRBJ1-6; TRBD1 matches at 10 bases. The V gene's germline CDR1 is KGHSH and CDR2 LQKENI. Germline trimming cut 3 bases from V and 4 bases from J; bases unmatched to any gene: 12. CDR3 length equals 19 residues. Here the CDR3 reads CASSPWDRGEGSYNSPLHF. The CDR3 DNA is TGTGCCAGCTCACCCTGGGACAGGGGTGAAGGTTCATATAATTCACCCCTCCACTTT.

In nucleotides, the CDR3 is TGCGCCAGCAGCCCGGCCTTGTTGGGGGGTGGAAACACCATATATTTT. The encoded protein is CASSPALLGGGNTIYF. The rearrangement links TRBV5-1 to TRBJ1-3, with a possible D match to TRBD1 (5 bases). CDR1 and CDR2 (germline): SGHRS, YFSETQ. This CDR3 is 16 amino acids long. Trimming shortened V by 4 bases and J by 3 bases, and 17 bases separated the two germline ends.